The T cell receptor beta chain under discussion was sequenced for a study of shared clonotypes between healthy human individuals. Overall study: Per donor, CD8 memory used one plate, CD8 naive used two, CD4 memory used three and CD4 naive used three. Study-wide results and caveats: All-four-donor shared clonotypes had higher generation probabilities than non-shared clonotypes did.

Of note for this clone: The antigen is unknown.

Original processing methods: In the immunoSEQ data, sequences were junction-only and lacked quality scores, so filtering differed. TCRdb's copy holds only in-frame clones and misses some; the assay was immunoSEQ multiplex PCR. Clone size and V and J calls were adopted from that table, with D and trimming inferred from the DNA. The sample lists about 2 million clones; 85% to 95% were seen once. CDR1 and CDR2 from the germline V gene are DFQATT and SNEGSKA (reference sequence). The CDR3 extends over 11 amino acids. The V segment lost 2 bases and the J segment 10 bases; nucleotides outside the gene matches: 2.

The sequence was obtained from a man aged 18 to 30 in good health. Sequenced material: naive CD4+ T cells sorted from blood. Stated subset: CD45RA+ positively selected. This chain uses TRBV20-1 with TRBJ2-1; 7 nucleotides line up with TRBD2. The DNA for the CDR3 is TGCAGTGCTAGATGGGAGGGAGAGCAGTTCTTC. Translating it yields CSARWEGEQFF.